One sample yielded the 28 T cell receptor beta chains listed below, sequenced in a study of shared clonotypes between healthy human individuals. This table comes from immunoSEQ multiplex PCR, and its TCRdb copy is limited to in-frame clones, with some not included. Of approximately 940,000 clones listed, more than 75% were seen once; the top ten hold approximately 1.5%. Material: memory CD4+ T cells sorted from blood. Subset noted: CD45RA-negative fraction. The receptors were gathered from a man between 18 and 35 years old in good health.

The chain couples TRBV11-2 to TRBJ2-1, with D perhaps assigned TRBD1 or TRBD2 (5 bases each). V was cut by 1 base and J by 4 bases, with 14 bases left in between. The CDR3 runs 16 residues. CDR1 is SGHAT, CDR2 FQNNGV, per germline. CDR3 nucleotides: TGTGCCAGCAGCTTAGTTGGTGAGGGGTTATACAATGAGCAGTTCTTC. It is translated as CASSLVGEGLYNEQFF.

This sequence joins TRBV10-3 and TRBJ1-2, with a tentative D call TRBD1 (6 bases). The CDR3 spans 15 residues. V shed 7 bases and J shed 7 bases, with 22 bases lying between them. Germline CDR1 reads ENHRY; CDR2 reads SYGVKD. The CDR3 sequence: CAITPGVGGPLGYTF. CDR3 in DNA: TGTGCCATCACCCCAGGGGTTGGGGGCCCTCTTGGCTACACCTTC.

The chain couples TRBV28 to TRBJ2-7; maybe TRBD2 (5 bases). CDR3 length: 16 amino acids. V lost 5 bases to trimming and J lost 4 bases, with 21 bases between them. Looked up from germline, CDR1 is MDHEN and CDR2 is SYDVKM. The CDR3: CASSPTRVKGGYEQYF. The CDR3 DNA reads TGTGCCAGCAGTCCCACTAGGGTTAAGGGCGGATACGAGCAGTACTTC.

This rearrangement joins TRBV7-2 to TRBJ1-2; D unclear. Per the germline V gene, CDR1 is SGHTA and CDR2 is FQGNSA. This CDR3 has 14 amino acids. Trimming left V 2 bases short and J 0 bases short, with 7 bases between. CDR3 loop: CASSLYRANYGYTF. The CDR3, as DNA: TGTGCCAGCAGCTTATATAGAGCTAACTATGGCTACACCTTC.

The chain's CDR3 is CASSPERTLSYEQYF. The CDR3 nucleotides read TGTGCCAGCTCACCGGAGCGCACACTCTCCTACGAGCAGTACTTC. This rearrangement joins TRBV18 to TRBJ2-7; D uncertain. This CDR3 is built from 15 residues. Trimming removed 3 bases at V and 0 bases at J, with 12 bases between. Germline V gene sequence: CDR1 KGHSH, CDR2 LQKENI.

This clone turned up a few times. For the CDR3, the DNA is TGTGCCAGCAGCTCGTGGGCGGGGAACACTGAAGCTTTCTTT. The encoded protein is CASSSWAGNTEAFF. This sequence joins TRBV11-1 and TRBJ1-1, with D unresolved. CDR1 and CDR2 from the germline V gene are SGHAT and FQDESV (reference sequence). V gave up 4 bases and J gave up 1 base, with 10 bases separating them. This CDR3 is 14 amino acids long.

J is TRBJ2-2 and V is TRBV11-3; 7 nucleotides align to TRBD2. This CDR3 spans 13 amino acids. Germline CDR1 reads SGHNT; CDR2 reads YENEEA. The ends lost 5 bases at V and 6 bases at J; junction bases unmatched: 3. The CDR3 DNA follows: TGTGCCAGCAGCCGGGGAGGGTCCGGGGAGCTGTTTTTT. It translates to CASSRGGSGELFF.

The genes are TRBV6-5 and TRBJ1-2; possibly TRBD1 for D (5 bases). Germline CDR1 reads MNHEY; CDR2 reads SVGAGI. The V end was cut by 9 bases, the J end by 0 bases, with 14 bases between. The CDR3 has 14 residues. The CDR3 here is CASSRDLTNYGYTF. The CDR3, as DNA: TGTGCCAGTTCACGGGACCTCACTAACTATGGCTACACCTTC.

This clone appeared once. J is TRBJ1-1 and V is TRBV25-1, with D perhaps matching TRBD1 (6 bases). The CDR3 totals 15 residues. CDR1 is MGHDK and CDR2 is SYGVNS in the germline V gene. V was cut by 2 bases and J by 1 base, with 11 bases left in between. The CDR3 loop is CASSEHRAGNTEAFF. The CDR3 DNA follows: TGTGCCAGCAGTGAACACAGGGCAGGGAACACTGAAGCTTTCTTT.

The chain is built from TRBV5-1 and TRBJ2-1; a weak D match, TRBD2 (6 bases). The CDR3 loop spans 15 amino acids. CDR1 SGHRS and CDR2 YFSETQ come from the germline V gene. V was trimmed by 1 base and J by 4 bases, leaving 12 bases between them. The CDR3 DNA reads as TGCGCCAGCAGCTTGACGGCGGGGCGGTACAATGAGCAGTTCTTC. This translates into CASSLTAGRYNEQFF.

This clone was seen at least ten times. This chain uses TRBV6-1 with TRBJ1-1, with D unclear. V lost 8 bases and J 1 base, leaving 11 bases between the germline ends. The CDR3 has 13 amino acids. The germline CDR1 and CDR2 sequences are MNHNS and SASEGT. CDR3 bases: TGTGCCAGCCTATATGAGGGGAACACTGAAGCTTTCTTT. Translated: CASLYEGNTEAFF.

Note on this clone: Other DNA sequences in this sample translate to the same CDR3. The chain combines TRBV5-8 with TRBJ1-1; TRBD1 might be the D (6 bases). The V gene's germline CDR1 is SGHTS and CDR2 YDEGEE. The CDR3 runs 14 residues. Trimming removed 2 bases from V and 4 bases from J, with 12 bases in between. This CDR3 is CASSLKQGRTEAFF. The CDR3 nucleotides read TGTGCCAGCAGCTTAAAACAGGGTCGCACTGAAGCTTTCTTT.

This clone was counted a few times. The V and J genes are TRBV20-1 and TRBJ2-3, with 8 positions matching TRBD2. Germline-derived CDR1 and CDR2 are DFQATT and SNEGSKA (reference sequence). The V segment lost 6 bases and the J segment 10 bases; nucleotides outside the gene matches: 3. The CDR3 extends over 10 amino acids. The chain's CDR3 is CSAGLAAQYF. CDR3 nucleotide sequence: TGCAGTGCCGGACTAGCTGCGCAGTATTTT.

This chain joins TRBV2 and TRBJ2-5; a weak D match, TRBD2 (6 bases). The CDR3 has 15 residues. The V gene lost 5 bases and the J gene lost 1 base, with 14 bases spanning the gap. The germline gives CDR1 SNHLY, CDR2 FYNNEI. The DNA for the CDR3 is TGTGCCAGCAGTTCTGGTCGCGGGGCCCAAGAGACCCAGTACTTC. It is translated as CASSSGRGAQETQYF. Full variable domain (rest looked up from reference TRBV2 and TRBJ2-5): EPEVTQTPSHQVTQMGQEVILRCVPISNHLYFYWYRQILGQKVEFLVSFYNNEISEKSEIFDDQFSVERPDGSNFTLKIRSTKLEDSAMYFCASSSGRGAQETQYFGPGTRLLVL.

The chain joins TRBV6-1 to TRBJ1-5; D is undetermined. This CDR3 spans 15 amino acids. CDR1 is MNHNS, CDR2 SASEGT, per germline. V was pared by 0 bases and J by 5 bases, with 11 bases between. The CDR3, as DNA: TGTGCCAGCAGTGAAGCGCCCAATGGGTATCAGCCCCAGCATTTT. Its protein is CASSEAPNGYQPQHF.

The rearrangement links TRBV18 to TRBJ2-5, with D perhaps matching TRBD2 (5 bases). Trimming removed 3 bases from V and 0 bases from J, with 5 bases in between. The CDR3 contains 13 residues. The V gene's germline CDR1 is KGHSH and CDR2 LQKENI. The CDR3 bases are TGTGCCAGCTCACCCGGGGACCAAGAGACCCAGTACTTC. Protein sequence: CASSPGDQETQYF.

This clone was detected a few times. The chain joins TRBV7-2 to TRBJ2-5; possibly TRBD1 for D (5 bases). Germline CDR1 SGHTA, CDR2 FQGNSA. Trimming stripped 1 base from V and 5 bases from J, with 17 bases between. The CDR3 runs to 16 residues. CDR3 coding DNA: TGTGCCAGCAGCTTAGAGGACGGACACCCAGGGGAGACCCAGTACTTC. It translates to CASSLEDGHPGETQYF.

This chain links TRBV2 with TRBJ2-1; D may match TRBD1 or TRBD2 (5 bases each). The CDR3 runs to 15 residues. Per the germline V gene, CDR1 is SNHLY and CDR2 is FYNNEI. Deletions cut 4 bases from V and 5 bases from J, with 15 bases between. Here the CDR3 reads CASSVPGPTNNEQFF. The CDR3 region has the DNA TGTGCCAGCAGTGTACCGGGACCAACAAACAATGAGCAGTTCTTC. Full variable domain (outside the CDR3, taken from reference TRBV2 and TRBJ2-1): EPEVTQTPSHQVTQMGQEVILRCVPISNHLYFYWYRQILGQKVEFLVSFYNNEISEKSEIFDDQFSVERPDGSNFTLKIRSTKLEDSAMYFCASSVPGPTNNEQFFGPGTRLTVL.

Concerning this clone: At the DNA level, this CDR3 is encoded by other sequences in the same sample as well. The chain combines TRBV19 with TRBJ2-5, with 7 bases matching TRBD1. The CDR3 consists of 14 residues. Unmatched junction bases numbered 4, after V lost 1 base and J lost 5 bases. Per germline, CDR1 LNHDA and CDR2 SQIVND (reference sequence). CDR3 sequence reads: CASSIGQGLETQYF. The CDR3 region has the DNA TGTGCCAGTAGTATAGGACAGGGCCTTGAGACCCAGTACTTC.

The chain combines TRBV9 with TRBJ2-1; possibly TRBD1 for D (6 bases). In germline, CDR1 is SGDLS, CDR2 YYNGEE. V shed 0 bases and J shed 4 bases, with 8 bases lying between them. The CDR3 has 14 amino acids. The CDR3 DNA reads TGTGCCAGCAGCGTAGTGGGGGCGTACAATGAGCAGTTCTTC. Protein product: CASSVVGAYNEQFF. Together with reference TRBV9 and TRBJ2-1, the CDR3 gives the full variable domain: DSGVTQTPKHLITATGQRVTLRCSPRSGDLSVYWYQQSLDQGLQFLIQYYNGEERAKGNILERFSAQQFPDLHSELNLSSLELGDSALYFCASSVVGAYNEQFFGPGTRLTVL.

This clone was seen only once. The chain combines TRBV7-9 with TRBJ2-5; 10 bases fit TRBD2. Germline V lookup: CDR1 SEHNR, CDR2 FQNEAQ (reference sequence). J lost 5 bases, V lost 5 bases, and 8 bases had no gene match. CDR3 length: 15 amino acids. CDR3 bases: TGTGCCAGCAGCCCCGGGATTAGCGGGGGGGAGACCCAGTACTTC. Translated: CASSPGISGGETQYF.

The V call is TRBV7-2, the J call TRBJ2-1; 12 bases line up with TRBD2. Per germline, CDR1 SGHTA and CDR2 FQGNSA. Losses at the gene ends were 4 bases for V and 9 bases for J; bases not matched to a gene: 16. This CDR3 region has 18 residues. In DNA form, the CDR3 reads TGTGCCAGCAGCTATACCCAGCTAGCGGGAGGGAGGCGGGGTGAGCAGTTCTTC. Protein: CASSYTQLAGGRRGEQFF.

This clone was counted only a few times. The CDR3 is CASPQRVNTEAFF. The CDR3 DNA follows: TGCGCCAGCCCCCAGCGAGTGAACACTGAAGCTTTCTTT. V usage is TRBV23-1 and J usage is TRBJ1-1; D is unresolved. TRBV23-1 is classed as an ORF, of uncertain function. V lost 8 bases and J 0 bases, leaving 10 bases between the germline ends. The CDR3 is made up of 13 amino acids.

This sequence joins TRBV5-5 and TRBJ2-1; TRBD2 matches at 13 bases. Germline V gene data show CDR1 as SGHKS and CDR2 as YYEKEE (reference sequence). CDR3 length equals 18 residues. J was trimmed by 2 bases and V by 4 bases; bases with no gene match: 9. CDR3 loop: CASSQGTSGAPPYNEQFF. The DNA of the CDR3 is TGTGCCAGCAGCCAAGGGACTAGCGGGGCCCCTCCCTACAATGAGCAGTTCTTC.

V and J are TRBV11-2 and TRBJ2-4, with no clear D. The germline CDR1 and CDR2 sequences are SGHAT and FQNNGV. The CDR3 loop spans 13 amino acids. Deletions cut 0 bases from V and 0 bases from J, with 0 bases between. CDR3 coding DNA: TGTGCCAGCAGCTTAGAAGCCAAAAACATTCAGTACTTC. This sequence encodes CASSLEAKNIQYF.

The chain combines TRBV7-9 with TRBJ1-4, with D possibly being TRBD1 (6 bases). The CDR3 is 14 residues long. Germline CDR1 and CDR2: SEHNR and FQNEAQ (reference sequence). Deletions cut 6 bases from V and 2 bases from J, with 10 bases between. CDR3 amino acids: CASRRTETNEKLFF. CDR3 coding DNA: TGTGCCAGCAGGCGGACAGAGACTAATGAAAAACTGTTTTTT.

V and J are TRBV6-6 and TRBJ2-7; 8 bases align to TRBD2. The V gene's germline CDR1 is MNHNY and CDR2 SVGAGI (reference sequence). The CDR3 totals 15 residues. Trimming took 0 bases from V and 6 from J; bases not matched to a gene: 7. The chain's CDR3 is CASSYSSGGAVEQYF. The CDR3 DNA is TGTGCCAGCAGTTACTCGTCGGGGGGGGCTGTCGAGCAGTACTTC.

The rearrangement uses TRBV28 and TRBJ2-6, with 8 positions matching TRBD1. Germline lookup yields CDR1 MDHEN and CDR2 SYDVKM. The J segment lost 4 bases and the V segment lost 6 bases, leaving 11 bases of the junction unmatched. CDR3 length equals 17 residues. CDR3 residues: CASRLGQGAKGANVLTF. The CDR3 DNA follows: TGTGCCAGCAGACTAGGGCAGGGGGCGAAAGGGGCCAACGTCCTGACTTTC.